A selection of T cell receptor beta chains follows, all from one sample in a study of blood T cell repertoires in COVID-19. The table came from immunoSEQ multiplex PCR; TCRdb's copy has only in-frame clones and leaves some out. Of roughly 150,000 clones detected, 79% appear once; the ten largest clones hold under 20%. Input material: PBMCs or T cells enriched from blood (not recorded which). These TCRs come from a woman aged 70-85 years in a cohort exposed to, infected with or recovered from COVID-19 (not recorded which). Both conserved end residues are trimmed from each CDR3.

V	J	CDR3
TRBV5-1	TRBJ2-2	ASSLDRGTGELF
TRBV4-3	TRBJ2-3	ASSQELAGAGTQY
TRBV6-5	TRBJ1-2	ASRAGPNYGYT
TRBV11-2	TRBJ1-2	ASSLVGTATNYGYT
TRBV2	TRBJ2-1	ASSYEGGAFYEQF
TRBV6-2/TRBV6-3	TRBJ2-7	ASSYLPRTGMTYEQY
TRBV19	TRBJ1-6	ASSPTWAASGSPLH
TRBV27	TRBJ2-2	ASSFESQGGGDTGELF
TRBV6-6	TRBJ2-1	ASSPWTSGIIGRYNKQF
TRBV28	TRBJ2-7	ASSSPTAYEQY
TRBV5-1	TRBJ2-1	ASSLEGTSLSDEQF
TRBV4-1	TRBJ2-3	ASSQKLAGGTDTQY
TRBV6-5	TRBJ1-2	ASTRTTEYGYT
TRBV10-1	TRBJ1-2	ASSRGQGDGYT
TRBV6-2/TRBV6-3	TRBJ2-1	ASSSPSAGVYNEQF
TRBV7-9	TRBJ2-7	ASSLYQGSNEQY
TRBV11-2	TRBJ2-3	ASSLYSGSTDTQY
TRBV5-4	TRBJ2-3	ASSLPLAGVGDTQY
TRBV11-2	TRBJ2-1	ASSLERYNEQF
TRBV28	TRBJ1-2	ASSFQTTRYGYT